Given below is one TCR beta chain in context. The V and J ends lost 4 bases and 7 bases, in that order; junction bases with no gene match: 10. CDR1 is MDHEN and CDR2 is SYDVKM in the germline V gene. The CDR3 consists of 16 residues. These data belong to a study of response to subunit inactivated influenza vaccine. MiXCR was run by TCRdb on the RT-PCR reads, yielding one entry per CDR3 protein. The sample consists of about 570,000 distinct CDR3 sequences, about 11% of them appearing once. These same data were also listed under a study on T cells expressing NK-cell markers. According to that study: TCR beta libraries carry UMIs added by 5'RACE template switching. Among the experiments, several used an anti-gamma-delta TCR antibody to restrict sorting to alpha-beta TCR T cells.

The sample here was PBMCs from blood, taken on the day of vaccination. The chain employs TRBV28 and TRBJ2-3; 11 bases align to TRBD1. This clonotype was sampled from a man aged 45-65 years who received an inactivated influenza vaccine. The CDR3 loop is CASSSPGTGGGNTQYF. For the CDR3, the DNA is TGTGCCAGCAGTTCTCCCGGGACAGGGGGAGGAAATACGCAGTATTTT.